This T cell receptor (beta chain) stems from a study of T-cell memory formation after mild COVID-19. Worth noting for this clonotype: Its antigen is currently unknown.

Study findings and constraints: Of the contracting clones, CD4+ ones lay mainly in CM and EM, and CD8+ ones in EMRA.

Each CDR3 protein gets one entry after TCRdb re-called the 5' RACE reads with MiXCR. The data show roughly 100,000 distinct CDR3 sequences, approximately 13% seen once. The CDR3 spans 14 residues. J gave up 0 bases and V 6 bases, and 5 bases lay outside the gene matches. CDR1 SQVTM and CDR2 ANQGSEA come from the germline V gene. The sample consisted of PBMCs or a T cell subset sorted from them (not recorded which). The chain is built from TRBV29-1 and TRBJ1-3, with 7 bases fitting TRBD1. The sequence derives from an adult woman who had mild COVID-19 (a few samples of this study predate the infection). Cell type and time point are not known. The CDR3 coding sequence is TGCAGCGTGACGACAGGGCCCTCTGGAAACACCATATATTTT. Amino acids: CSVTTGPSGNTIYF. Full variable domain (remainder filled in from reference TRBV29-1 and TRBJ1-3): SAVISQKPSRDICQRGTSLTIQCQVDSQVTMMFWYRQQPGQSLTLIATANQGSEATYESGFVIDKFPISRPNLTFSTLTVSNMSPEDSSIYLCSVTTGPSGNTIYFGEGSWLTVV.